A selection of T cell receptor beta chains follows, all from one sample in a study of blood T cells in healthy people across ages. TCRdb used MiXCR to reprocess the 5' RACE reads, holding one entry per CDR3 protein. The sample records roughly 500,000 distinct CDR3 sequences, approximately 25% being singletons. Another study also made use of these data, one on T cells of mothers and their children.

Sequences were obtained from blood. Receptor source: a boy younger than 18 in good health. Each CDR3 is given with its conserved first and last residue. The D gene is left open where the match is weak. Part of the rows lack a size; the others show once, few, many or a class for expanded clones.

size	D	J	V	CDR3	DNA
NA	NA	TRBJ1-3	TRBV10-2	CASSEDRGPGNTIYF	TGCGCCAGCAGTGAGGACCGGGGTCCTGGAAACACCATATATTTT
many	TRBD1	TRBJ1-5	TRBV4-3	CASSQDYRGTASNNQPQHF	TGCGCCAGCAGCCAAGATTATCGGGGGACAGCCTCCAACAATCAGCCCCAGCATTTT
NA	TRBD1	TRBJ2-1	TRBV4-2	CASSQGGLGQGAIGALGEQFF	TGTGCCAGCAGCCAAGGCGGCCTCGGGCAGGGGGCTATCGGGGCGTTGGGTGAGCAGTTCTTC
few	TRBD2	TRBJ2-2	TRBV6-2/TRBV6-3	CASGTIFFLTNTGELFF	TGTGCCAGCGGGACTATTTTTTTCTTGACGAACACCGGGGAGCTGTTTTTT
few	NA	TRBJ2-3	TRBV12-3/TRBV12-4	CASSWVGDTQYF	TGTGCCAGCAGTTGGGTGGGAGATACGCAGTATTTT
few	TRBD2	TRBJ2-1	TRBV7-2	CASSLDSSGRGEQFF	TGTGCCAGCAGCTTAGATTCTAGCGGGAGAGGTGAGCAGTTCTTC
NA	NA	TRBJ1-5	TRBV27	CASSSITGSGQSQHF	TGTGCCAGCAGTTCCATCACAGGGTCGGGTCAGTCCCAGCATTTT
NA	NA	TRBJ2-5	TRBV20-1	CSASSQEVETQYF	TGCAGTGCTAGTTCTCAGGAAGTAGAGACCCAGTACTTC
NA	TRBD2	TRBJ2-1	TRBV7-2	CASSLESLAGVGEQFF	TGTGCCAGCAGCTTAGAGTCGCTAGCGGGAGTGGGTGAGCAGTTCTTC
NA	NA	TRBJ2-1	TRBV7-6	CASSQGRTNYNEQFF	TGTGCCAGCAGCCAGGGACGCACTAACTACAATGAGCAGTTCTTC
few	NA	TRBJ2-5	TRBV15	CATSVRRWETQYF	TGTGCCACCAGCGTGAGGAGGTGGGAGACCCAGTACTTC
few	NA	TRBJ1-1	TRBV2	CASSDIEGPNTEAFF	TGTGCCAGCAGTGATATAGAGGGCCCGAACACTGAAGCTTTCTTT
NA	TRBD2	TRBJ2-7	TRBV2	CARGLVGSYEQYF	TGTGCCAGGGGACTAGTGGGATCCTACGAGCAGTACTTC
few	NA	TRBJ2-3	TRBV12-5	CASGSTEGSDTQYF	TGTGCTAGTGGTTCAACCGAGGGGAGTGATACGCAGTATTTT
few	TRBD1	TRBJ2-7	TRBV18	CASSQSGQGTGEQYF	TGTGCCAGCTCACAATCGGGACAGGGCACAGGCGAGCAGTACTTC
many	NA	TRBJ2-2	TRBV9	CASTNSGNTGELFF	TGTGCCAGCACCAATTCCGGGAACACCGGGGAGCTGTTTTTT
few	TRBD1	TRBJ2-7	TRBV7-9	CASSSHYSGTGYEQYF	TGTGCCAGCAGCTCACACTACTCCGGGACAGGATACGAGCAGTACTTC
NA	TRBD2	TRBJ2-2	TRBV4-2	CASSLRTSGANTGELFF	TGTGCCAGCAGCTTAAGGACTAGCGGGGCGAACACCGGGGAGCTGTTTTTT
NA	NA	TRBJ1-1	TRBV20-1	CSARGPAAVNTEAFF	TGCAGTGCCAGAGGGCCCGCGGCGGTGAACACTGAAGCTTTCTTT
few	NA	TRBJ1-6	TRBV9	CASSAAGRIDSPLHF	TGTGCCAGCAGCGCGGCCGGGCGGATAGATTCACCCCTCCACTTT
NA	NA	TRBJ1-4	TRBV7-9	CASSLLTRGATNEILFF	TGTGCCAGCAGCTTATTAACTAGGGGAGCAACTAATGAAATACTGTTTTTT
NA	TRBD1	TRBJ1-1	TRBV7-9	CASSLVFRGEAEAFF	TGTGCCAGCAGCTTAGTGTTCAGGGGGGAGGCTGAAGCTTTCTTT
NA	NA	TRBJ1-2	TRBV27	CASSSDGPLSYTF	TGTGCCAGCAGTTCCGACGGGCCTTTGAGCTACACCTTC
many	TRBD1	TRBJ1-5	TRBV12-3/TRBV12-4	CASSWTGGYQPQHF	TGTGCCAGCAGTTGGACAGGGGGGTATCAGCCCCAGCATTTT
few	TRBD2	TRBJ2-7	TRBV4-3	CASSQGGSSYEQYF	TGCGCCAGCAGCCAGGGGGGGAGCTCCTACGAGCAGTACTTC
NA	NA	TRBJ1-6	TRBV20-1	CSARGGMSSPLHF	TGCAGTGCTAGAGGCGGGATGAGTTCACCCCTCCACTTT
NA	NA	TRBJ2-7	TRBV7-2	CASYQTGTGPNEQYF	TGTGCCAGCTATCAAACGGGGACCGGCCCCAACGAGCAGTACTTC
few	TRBD1	TRBJ1-1	TRBV4-3	CASSRSFNRGQRNTEAFF	TGCGCCAGCAGCCGAAGCTTTAACAGGGGGCAGAGGAACACTGAAGCTTTCTTT
NA	TRBD2	TRBJ2-1	TRBV5-1	CASSDILAGGYNEQFF	TGCGCCAGCAGCGATATACTAGCGGGGGGGTACAATGAGCAGTTCTTC
NA	NA	TRBJ1-2	TRBV2	CASSEPRRGGSYGYTF	TGTGCCAGCAGTGAGCCCCGCCGGGGCGGGAGCTATGGCTACACCTTC
few	TRBD1	TRBJ1-4	TRBV6-5	CASSQTGEEKLFF	TGTGCCAGCAGTCAGACAGGGGAGGAAAAACTGTTTTTT
few	NA	TRBJ2-5	TRBV29-1	CSGLGRVQETQYF	TGCAGCGGCCTGGGACGGGTCCAAGAGACCCAGTACTTC